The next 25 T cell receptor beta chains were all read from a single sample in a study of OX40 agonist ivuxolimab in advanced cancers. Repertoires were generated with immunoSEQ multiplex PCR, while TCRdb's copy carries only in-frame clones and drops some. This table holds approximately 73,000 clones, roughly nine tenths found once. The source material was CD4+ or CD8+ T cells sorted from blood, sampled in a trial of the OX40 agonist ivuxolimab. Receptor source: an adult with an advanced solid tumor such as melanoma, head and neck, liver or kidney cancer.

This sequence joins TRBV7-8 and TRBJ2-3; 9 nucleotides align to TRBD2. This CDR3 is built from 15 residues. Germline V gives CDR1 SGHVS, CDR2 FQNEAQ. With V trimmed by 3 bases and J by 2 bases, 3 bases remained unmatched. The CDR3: CASSLLAGTTDTQYF. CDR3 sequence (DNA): TGTGCCAGCAGCTTGCTAGCGGGAACCACAGATACGCAGTATTTT.

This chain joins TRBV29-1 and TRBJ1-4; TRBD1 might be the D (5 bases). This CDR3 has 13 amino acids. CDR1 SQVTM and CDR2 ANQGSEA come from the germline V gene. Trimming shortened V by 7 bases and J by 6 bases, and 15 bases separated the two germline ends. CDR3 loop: CSARRGSDEKLFF. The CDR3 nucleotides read TGCAGCGCAAGACGGGGGTCGGATGAAAAACTGTTTTTT.

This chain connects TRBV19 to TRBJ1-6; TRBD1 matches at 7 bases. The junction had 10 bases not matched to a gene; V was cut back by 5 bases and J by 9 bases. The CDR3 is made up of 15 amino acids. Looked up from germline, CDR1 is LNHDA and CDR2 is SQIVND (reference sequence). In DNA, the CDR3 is TGTGCCAGTAGTCGGTCCGGGACAGCAGCTTCACCCCTCCACTTT. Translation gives CASSRSGTAASPLHF.

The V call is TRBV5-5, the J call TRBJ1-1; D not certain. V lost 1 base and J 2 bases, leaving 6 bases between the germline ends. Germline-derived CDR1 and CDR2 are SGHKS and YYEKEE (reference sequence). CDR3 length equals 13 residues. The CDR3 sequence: CASSLPENTEAFF. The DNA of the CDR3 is TGTGCCAGCAGCTTGCCAGAAAACACTGAAGCTTTCTTT.

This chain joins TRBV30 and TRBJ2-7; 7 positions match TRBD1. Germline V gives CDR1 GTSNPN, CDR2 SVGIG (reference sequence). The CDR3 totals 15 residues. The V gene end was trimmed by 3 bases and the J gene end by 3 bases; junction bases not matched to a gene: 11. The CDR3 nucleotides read TGTGCCTGGAGGATGGACAGGAAAGCGAACTACGAGCAGTACTTC. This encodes CAWRMDRKANYEQYF.

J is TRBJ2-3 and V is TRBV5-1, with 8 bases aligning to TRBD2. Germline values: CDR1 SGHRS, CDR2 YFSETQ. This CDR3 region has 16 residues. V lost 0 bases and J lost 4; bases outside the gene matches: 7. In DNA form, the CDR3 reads TGCGCCAGCAGCTTGGCCGAATTAGCGGGACCAGATACGCAGTATTTT. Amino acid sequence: CASSLAELAGPDTQYF.

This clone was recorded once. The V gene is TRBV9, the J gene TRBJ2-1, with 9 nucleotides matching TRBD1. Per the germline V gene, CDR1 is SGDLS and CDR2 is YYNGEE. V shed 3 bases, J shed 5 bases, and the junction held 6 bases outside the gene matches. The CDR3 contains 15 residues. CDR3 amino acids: CASSAETGGDNEQFF. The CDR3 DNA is TGTGCCAGCAGCGCCGAGACAGGGGGTGACAATGAGCAGTTCTTC.

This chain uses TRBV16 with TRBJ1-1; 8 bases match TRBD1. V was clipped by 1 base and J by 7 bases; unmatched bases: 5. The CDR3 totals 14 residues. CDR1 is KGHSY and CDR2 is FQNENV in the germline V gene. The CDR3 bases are TGTGCCAGCAGCCAATTTGGGACAGGCCTTGAAGCTTTCTTT. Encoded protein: CASSQFGTGLEAFF. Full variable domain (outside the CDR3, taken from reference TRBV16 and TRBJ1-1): GEEVAQTPKHLVRGEGQKAKLYCAPIKGHSYVFWYQQVLKNEFKFLISFQNENVFDETGMPKERFSAKCLPNSPCSLEIQATKLEDSAVYFCASSQFGTGLEAFFGQGTRLTVV.

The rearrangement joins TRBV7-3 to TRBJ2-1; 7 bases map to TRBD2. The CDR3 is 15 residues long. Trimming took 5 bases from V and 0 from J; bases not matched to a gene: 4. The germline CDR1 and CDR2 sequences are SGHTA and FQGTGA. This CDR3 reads CASSPSSGSYNEQFF. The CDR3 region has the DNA TGTGCCAGCAGCCCATCTAGCGGCTCCTACAATGAGCAGTTCTTC.

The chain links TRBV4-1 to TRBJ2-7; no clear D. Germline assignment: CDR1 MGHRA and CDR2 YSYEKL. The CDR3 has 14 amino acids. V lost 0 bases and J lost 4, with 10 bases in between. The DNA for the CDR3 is TGCGCCAGCAGCCAAGATGGCAGGCGTTACGAGCAGTACTTC. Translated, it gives CASSQDGRRYEQYF.

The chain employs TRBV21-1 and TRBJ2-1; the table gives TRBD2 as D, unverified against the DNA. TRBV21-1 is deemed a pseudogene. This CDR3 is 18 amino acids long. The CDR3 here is CASSKPEAGGPPVPEQFF. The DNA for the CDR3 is TGTGCCAGCAGCAAACCGGAAGCGGGAGGCCCCCCTGTTCCCGAGCAGTTCTTC.

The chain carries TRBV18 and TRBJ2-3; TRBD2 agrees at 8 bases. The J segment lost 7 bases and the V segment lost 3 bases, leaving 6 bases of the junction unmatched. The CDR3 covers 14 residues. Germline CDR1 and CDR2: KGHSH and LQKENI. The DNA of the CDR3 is TGTGCCAGCTCACCCCAGCGGGGGCGTAATACGCAGTATTTT. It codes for CASSPQRGRNTQYF.

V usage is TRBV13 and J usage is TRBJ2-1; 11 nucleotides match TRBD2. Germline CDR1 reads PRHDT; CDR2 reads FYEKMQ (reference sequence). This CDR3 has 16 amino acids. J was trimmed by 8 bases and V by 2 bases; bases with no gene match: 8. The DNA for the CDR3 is TGTGCCAGCAGCTTATGGGGTAGCGGGAGGGCCTATGAGCAGTTCTTC. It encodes CASSLWGSGRAYEQFF.

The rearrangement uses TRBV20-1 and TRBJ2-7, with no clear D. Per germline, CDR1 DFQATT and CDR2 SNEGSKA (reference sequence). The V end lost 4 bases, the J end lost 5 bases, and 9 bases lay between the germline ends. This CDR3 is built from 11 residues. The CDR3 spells CSANPVHEQYF. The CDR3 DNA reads TGCAGTGCTAATCCGGTCCACGAGCAGTACTTC.

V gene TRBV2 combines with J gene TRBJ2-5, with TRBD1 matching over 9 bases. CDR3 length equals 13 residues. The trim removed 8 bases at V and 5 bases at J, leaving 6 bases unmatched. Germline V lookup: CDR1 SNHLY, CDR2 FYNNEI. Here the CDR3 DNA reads TGTGCCAGCGTGCGGGACAGGGAGGAGACCCAGTACTTC. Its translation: CASVRDREETQYF.

The CDR3, as DNA: TGTGCCAGCTCACCTCGGGACTTAAGCTACACCTTC. It is translated as CASSPRDLSYTF. The J gene is TRBJ1-2, the V gene TRBV18; TRBD1 might be the D (5 bases). The CDR3 has 12 amino acids. Germline lookup yields CDR1 KGHSH and CDR2 LQKENI. Trimming left V 3 bases short and J 9 bases short, with 11 bases between.

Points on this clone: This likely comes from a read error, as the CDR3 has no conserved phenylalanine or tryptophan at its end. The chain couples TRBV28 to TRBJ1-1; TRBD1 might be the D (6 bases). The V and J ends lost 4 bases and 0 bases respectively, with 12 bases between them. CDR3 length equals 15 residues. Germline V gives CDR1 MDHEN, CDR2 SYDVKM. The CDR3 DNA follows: TGTGCCAGCAGTTCTACAGGGAGGATGAACACTGAAGCTTTCCTT. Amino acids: CASSSTGRMNTEAFL.

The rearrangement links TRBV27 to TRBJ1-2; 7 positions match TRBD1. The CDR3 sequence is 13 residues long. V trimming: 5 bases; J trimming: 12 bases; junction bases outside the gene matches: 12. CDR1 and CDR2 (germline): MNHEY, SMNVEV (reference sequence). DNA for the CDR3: TGTGCCAGCAGTCAACTAGCAGGGACAGTCCACACCTTC. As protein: CASSQLAGTVHTF.

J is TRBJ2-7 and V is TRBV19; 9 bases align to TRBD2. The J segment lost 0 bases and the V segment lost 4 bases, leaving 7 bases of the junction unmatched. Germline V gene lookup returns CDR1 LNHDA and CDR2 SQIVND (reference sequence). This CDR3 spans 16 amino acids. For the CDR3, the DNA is TGTGCCAGTAGTAAAGCGGGGGGATTAAGCTCCTACGAGCAGTACTTC. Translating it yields CASSKAGGLSSYEQYF.

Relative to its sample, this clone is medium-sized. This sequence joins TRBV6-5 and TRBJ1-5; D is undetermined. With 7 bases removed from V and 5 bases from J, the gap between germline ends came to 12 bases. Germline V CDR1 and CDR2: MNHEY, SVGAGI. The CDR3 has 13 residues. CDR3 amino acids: CASTANSHQPQHF. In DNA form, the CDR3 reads TGTGCCAGCACTGCCAATTCCCATCAGCCCCAGCATTTT.

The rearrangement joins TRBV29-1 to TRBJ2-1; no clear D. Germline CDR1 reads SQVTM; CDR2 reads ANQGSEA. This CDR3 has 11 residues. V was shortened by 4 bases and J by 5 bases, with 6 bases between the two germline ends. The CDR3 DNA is TGCAGCGTTGGATCTAACAATGAGCAGTTCTTC. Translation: CSVGSNNEQFF.

This CDR3 reads CASSPRDLSINLYEQYF. CDR3 DNA sequence: TGCGCCAGCAGCCCACGTGACTTATCTATTAATCTCTACGAGCAGTACTTC. The V call is TRBV4-1, the J call TRBJ2-7, with D hard to call. This CDR3 is 17 amino acids long. The V gene lost 4 bases and the J gene lost 3 bases, with 22 bases spanning the gap. Germline V gene sequence: CDR1 MGHRA, CDR2 YSYEKL.

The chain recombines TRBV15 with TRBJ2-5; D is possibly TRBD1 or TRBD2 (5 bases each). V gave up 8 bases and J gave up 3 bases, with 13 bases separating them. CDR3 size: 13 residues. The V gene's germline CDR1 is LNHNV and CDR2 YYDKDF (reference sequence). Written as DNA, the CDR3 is TGTGCCACCGCGTATGGGACGGAAGAGACCCAGTACTTC. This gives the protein CATAYGTEETQYF.

The CDR3 loop reads CASSQDTNYGYTF. DNA of the CDR3: TGTGCCAGCAGCCAAGACACCAACTATGGCTACACCTTC. The rearrangement links TRBV4-2 to TRBJ1-2; no reliable D call. Trimming pared 0 bases from V and 2 bases from J, leaving 4 bases between. CDR1 and CDR2 (germline): LGHNA, YNFKEQ. The CDR3 length is 13 residues.

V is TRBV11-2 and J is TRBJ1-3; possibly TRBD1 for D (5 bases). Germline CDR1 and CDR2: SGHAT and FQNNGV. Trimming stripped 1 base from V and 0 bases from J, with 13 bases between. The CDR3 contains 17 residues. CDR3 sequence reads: CASSLVRGSTSGNTIYF. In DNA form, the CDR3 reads TGTGCCAGCAGCTTAGTACGGGGCTCCACCTCTGGAAACACCATATATTTT. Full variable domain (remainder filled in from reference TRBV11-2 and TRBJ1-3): EAGVAQSPRYKIIEKRQSVAFWCNPISGHATLYWYQQILGQGPKLLIQFQNNGVVDDSQLPKDRFSAERLKGVDSTLKIQPAKLEDSAVYLCASSLVRGSTSGNTIYFGEGSWLTVV.